This TCR beta chain was recovered during a study of blood T cell repertoires in COVID-19. On the study more broadly: The study drew acute and convalescent COVID-19 samples from the United States, Italy and Spain.

V was cut by 6 bases and J by 2 bases, with 8 bases left in between. Germline CDR1 reads LNHNV; CDR2 reads YYDKDF (reference sequence). The CDR3 has 13 residues. There are a few counts of this clone. The repertoire was sequenced with immunoSEQ multiplex PCR; TCRdb's copy has only in-frame clones and lacks some. The profile shows about 350,000 clones, about 90% of them singletons. The rearrangement links TRBV15 to TRBJ1-5, with D unclear. The material sequenced was PBMCs or T cells enriched from blood (not recorded which). The clonotype comes from a woman aged 25 to 39 who had been exposed to COVID-19. CDR3 region: CATRGVGNQPQHF. The CDR3 DNA reads as TGTGCCACCAGAGGAGTGGGCAATCAGCCCCAGCATTTT.